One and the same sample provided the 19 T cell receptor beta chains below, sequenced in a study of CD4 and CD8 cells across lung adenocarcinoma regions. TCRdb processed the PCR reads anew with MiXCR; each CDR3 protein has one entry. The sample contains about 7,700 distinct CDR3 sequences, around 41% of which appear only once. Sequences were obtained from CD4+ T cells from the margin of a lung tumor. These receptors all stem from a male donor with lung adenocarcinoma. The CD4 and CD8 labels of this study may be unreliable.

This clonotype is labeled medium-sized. The CDR3 sequence is CASSPLSGGETQYF. DNA for the CDR3: TGTGCCAGCAGTCCTCTTAGCGGGGGTGAGACCCAGTACTTC. The J gene is TRBJ2-1, the V gene TRBV27, with TRBD2 identical over 9 bases. The J call may be faulty, since TRBJ2-5 better matches the DNA end. CDR1 MNHEY and CDR2 SMNVEV come from the germline V gene (reference sequence). The CDR3 runs 14 residues.

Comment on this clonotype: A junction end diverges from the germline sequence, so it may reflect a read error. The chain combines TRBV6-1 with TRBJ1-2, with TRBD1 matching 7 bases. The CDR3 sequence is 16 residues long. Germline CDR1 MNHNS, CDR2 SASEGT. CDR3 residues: CASIPYTPTGSYGLSF. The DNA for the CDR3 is TGTGCCAGCATCCCATATACCCCGACAGGGAGCTATGGCTTATCCTTC.

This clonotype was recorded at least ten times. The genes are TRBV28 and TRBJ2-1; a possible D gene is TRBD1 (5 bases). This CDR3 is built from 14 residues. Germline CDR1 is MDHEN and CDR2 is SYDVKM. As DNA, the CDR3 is TGTGCTACAAAGAGGTGGGGCTACGACAATGAGCAGTTCTTC. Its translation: CATKRWGYDNEQFF.

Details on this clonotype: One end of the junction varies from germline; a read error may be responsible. The CDR3 loop reads CASSSVSDNEQYF. The DNA of the CDR3 is TGTGCCAGCAGTTCGGTTTCAGACAATGAGCAGTATTTC. This chain joins TRBV6-5 and TRBJ2-1; D unresolved. The CDR3 length is 13 residues. Germline-derived CDR1 and CDR2 are MNHEY and SVGAGI.

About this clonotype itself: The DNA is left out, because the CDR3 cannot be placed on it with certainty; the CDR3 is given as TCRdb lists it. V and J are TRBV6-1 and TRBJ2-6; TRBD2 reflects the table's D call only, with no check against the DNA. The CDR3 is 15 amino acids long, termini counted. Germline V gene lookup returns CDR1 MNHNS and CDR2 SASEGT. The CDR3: CASGLVASGANVQSF.

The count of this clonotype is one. The CDR3 protein is CASRRGLAASNTGELFF. The DNA of the CDR3 is TGCGCCAGCAGACGGGGACTAGCGGCGTCGAACACCGGGGAGCTGTTTTTT. This chain links TRBV10-2 with TRBJ2-2, with TRBD2 matching over 11 bases. The CDR3 spans 17 residues. Germline V gives CDR1 WSHSY, CDR2 SAAADI. V gave up 6 bases and J gave up 0 bases; unmatched junction bases: 6.

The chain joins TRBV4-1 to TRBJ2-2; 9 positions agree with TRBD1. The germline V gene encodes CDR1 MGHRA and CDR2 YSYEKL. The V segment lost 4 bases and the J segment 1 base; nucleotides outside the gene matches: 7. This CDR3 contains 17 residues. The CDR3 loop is CASSPRWGQGNTGELFF. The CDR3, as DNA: TGCGCCAGCAGCCCCAGGTGGGGACAGGGGAACACCGGGGAGCTGTTTTTT.

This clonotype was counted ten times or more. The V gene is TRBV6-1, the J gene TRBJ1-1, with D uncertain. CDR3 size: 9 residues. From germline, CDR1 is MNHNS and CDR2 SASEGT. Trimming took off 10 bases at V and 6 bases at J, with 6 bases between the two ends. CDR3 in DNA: TGTGCCACCAAAGCTGAAGCTTTCTTT. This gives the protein CATKAEAFF.

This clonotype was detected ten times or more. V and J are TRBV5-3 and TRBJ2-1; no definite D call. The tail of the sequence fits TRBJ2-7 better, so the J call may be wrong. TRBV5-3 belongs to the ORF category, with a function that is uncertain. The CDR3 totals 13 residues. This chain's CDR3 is CARSDSTNYEQYF. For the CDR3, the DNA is TGTGCCAGAAGCGACTCGACGAACTACGAGCAGTACTTC.

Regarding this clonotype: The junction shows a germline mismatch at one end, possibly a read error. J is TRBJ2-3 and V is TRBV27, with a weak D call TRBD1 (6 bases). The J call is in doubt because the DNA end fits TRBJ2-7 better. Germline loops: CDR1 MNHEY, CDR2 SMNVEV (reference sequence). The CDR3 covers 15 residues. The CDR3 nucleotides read TGTGCCCGCAGTTTATCTCTGGGGGCGGTGAACATGCAGTACTTC. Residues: CARSLSLGAVNMQYF.

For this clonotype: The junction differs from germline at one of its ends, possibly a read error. The CDR3: CASSLGGDSSTDTQYF. The DNA for the CDR3 is TGTGCTAGCAGCTTAGGCGGGGACTCTAGCACAGATACGCAGTATTTT. The chain combines TRBV7-7 with TRBJ2-3; a possible D gene is TRBD2 (6 bases). The CDR3 runs to 16 residues. From germline, CDR1 is SSHAT and CDR2 FNYEAQ (reference sequence).

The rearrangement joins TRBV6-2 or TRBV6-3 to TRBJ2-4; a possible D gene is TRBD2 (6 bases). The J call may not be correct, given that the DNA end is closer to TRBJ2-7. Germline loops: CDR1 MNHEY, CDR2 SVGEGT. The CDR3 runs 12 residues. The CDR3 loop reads CASSYLGGEQYF. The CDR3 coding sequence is TGTGCCAGCAGTTACCTGGGGGGCGAGCAGTACTTC.

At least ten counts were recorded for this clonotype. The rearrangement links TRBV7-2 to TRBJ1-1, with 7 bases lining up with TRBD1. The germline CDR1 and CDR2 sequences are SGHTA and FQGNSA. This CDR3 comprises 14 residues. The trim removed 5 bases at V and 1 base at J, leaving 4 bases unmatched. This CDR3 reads CASSLGTANTEAFF. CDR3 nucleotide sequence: TGTGCCAGCAGCCTCGGGACAGCGAACACTGAAGCTTTCTTT.

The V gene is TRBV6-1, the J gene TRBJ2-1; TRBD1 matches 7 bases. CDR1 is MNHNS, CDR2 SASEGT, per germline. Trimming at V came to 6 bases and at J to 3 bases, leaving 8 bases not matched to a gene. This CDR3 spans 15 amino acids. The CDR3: CASRRTGGFYNEQFF. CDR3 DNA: TGTGCCAGCAGACGGACAGGTGGTTTCTACAATGAGCAGTTCTTC.

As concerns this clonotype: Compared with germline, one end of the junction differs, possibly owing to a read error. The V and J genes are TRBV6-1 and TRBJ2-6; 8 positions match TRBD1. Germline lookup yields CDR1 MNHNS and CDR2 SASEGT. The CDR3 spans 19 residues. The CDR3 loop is CASSKTWTGLLSGAYVQYF. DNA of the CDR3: TGTGCCAGCAGTAAGACTTGGACAGGGTTGCTCTCTGGGGCCTACGTCCAGTATTTC.

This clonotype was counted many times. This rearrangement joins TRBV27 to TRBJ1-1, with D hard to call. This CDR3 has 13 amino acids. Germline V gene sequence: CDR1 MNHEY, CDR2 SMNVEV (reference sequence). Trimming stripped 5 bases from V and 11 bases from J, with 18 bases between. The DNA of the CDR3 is TGTGCCAGCAGTCCCGGTGGTCAAGGTATTGCTTTCTTT. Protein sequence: CASSPGGQGIAFF.

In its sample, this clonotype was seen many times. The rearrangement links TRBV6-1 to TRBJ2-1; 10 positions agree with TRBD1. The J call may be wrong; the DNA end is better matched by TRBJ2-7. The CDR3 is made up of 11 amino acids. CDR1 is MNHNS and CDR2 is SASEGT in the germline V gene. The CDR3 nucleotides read TGTGCCAGCAAAAGACAGGGGGCGCAGTACTTC. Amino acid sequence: CASKRQGAQYF.

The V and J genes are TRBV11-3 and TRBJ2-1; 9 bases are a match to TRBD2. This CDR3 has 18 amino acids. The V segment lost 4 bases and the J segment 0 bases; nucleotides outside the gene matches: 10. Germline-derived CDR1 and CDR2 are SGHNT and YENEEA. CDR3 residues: CASSYYSGSSFSYNEQFF. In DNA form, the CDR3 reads TGTGCCAGCAGCTATTATAGCGGGAGTAGTTTCTCCTACAATGAGCAGTTCTTC.

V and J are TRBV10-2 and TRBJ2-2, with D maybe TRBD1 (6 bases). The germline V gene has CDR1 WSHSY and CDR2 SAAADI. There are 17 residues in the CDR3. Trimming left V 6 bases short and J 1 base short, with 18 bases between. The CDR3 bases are TGCGCCAGCAGGTTGTCGGGACACTTATTGAACACCGGGGAGCTGTTTTTT. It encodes CASRLSGHLLNTGELFF.